The 5 T cell receptor beta chains below were found in one sample sequenced in a study of identical twins. TCRdb independently ran MiXCR on the 5' RACE reads; one entry per CDR3 protein. The table shows a few hundred thousand distinct CDR3 sequences, with roughly 15% occurring only once. This same sample was also part of a study on yellow fever vaccine responses in identical twins.

The sequenced material came from CD4+ T cells sorted from blood. Every receptor here comes from a woman younger than 35 in good health.

The chain has TRBV4-1 and TRBJ2-3; D uncertain. Per germline, CDR1 MGHRA and CDR2 YSYEKL. There are 16 residues in the CDR3. The V gene lost 3 bases and the J gene lost 1 base, with 14 bases spanning the gap. CDR3 DNA: TGCGCCAGCAGCCACGAAGATTGGCCCGGCACAGATACGCAGTATTTT. It encodes CASSHEDWPGTDTQYF.

In its sample, this clonotype was seen a few times. The rearrangement links TRBV2 to TRBJ2-5, with TRBD1 as a possible D gene (5 bases). Trimming left V 2 bases short and J 5 bases short, with 12 bases between. This CDR3 has 14 residues. Germline V CDR1 and CDR2: SNHLY, FYNNEI. The CDR3: CASSEFEGVETQYF. In nucleotides, the CDR3 is TGTGCCAGCAGTGAATTTGAAGGGGTCGAGACCCAGTACTTC.

There are many counts of this clonotype. The V and J genes are TRBV27 and TRBJ2-3, with TRBD1 identical over 9 bases. Losses at the gene ends were 6 bases for V and 3 bases for J; bases not matched to a gene: 4. This CDR3 contains 14 residues. In germline, CDR1 is MNHEY, CDR2 SMNVEV (reference sequence). The CDR3 here is CASSGQGLTDTQYF. In DNA form, the CDR3 reads TGTGCCAGCAGCGGACAGGGGTTAACAGATACGCAGTATTTT.

V gene TRBV7-8 combines with J gene TRBJ2-5; D remains ambiguous. V was shortened by 1 base and J by 1 base, with 10 bases between the two germline ends. This CDR3 spans 15 amino acids. In germline, CDR1 is SGHVS, CDR2 FQNEAQ. The CDR3 DNA sequence: TGTGCCAGCAGCTTAGGTGGGAATATCCAAGAGACCCAGTACTTC. This gives the protein CASSLGGNIQETQYF.

This sequence joins TRBV12-3 or TRBV12-4 and TRBJ2-3; 8 bases map to TRBD2. The junction had 10 bases not matched to a gene; V was cut back by 6 bases and J by 2 bases. The length of the CDR3 is 16 residues. The CDR3 coding sequence is TGTGCCAGCAGCTCGGGGGGACTAGGGAACACAGATACGCAGTATTTT. Its protein product is CASSSGGLGNTDTQYF.